The clone carrying this TCR beta chain came up a few times. The antigen remains unidentified. These data come from a study of T-cell memory formation after mild COVID-19. Findings and limits, study-wide: Pre-infection memory held some responding clones, suggesting pre-existing cross-reactive T cells responded.

TCRdb reprocessed the 5' RACE reads with MiXCR, giving one entry per CDR3 protein. The repertoire holds 210,000 or so distinct CDR3 sequences, with more than 9% as singletons. Germline CDR1 reads DFQATT; CDR2 reads SNEGSKA (reference sequence). There are 14 residues in the CDR3. Unmatched junction bases numbered 6, after V lost 1 base and J lost 7 bases. Sample: PBMCs or a T cell subset sorted from them (not recorded which). This sequence joins TRBV20-1 and TRBJ2-1, with 8 bases fitting TRBD2. This TCR came from a man in his late teens or twenties who had mild COVID-19 (a few samples of this study predate the infection). Cell type and time point are not known. The CDR3: CSARVGGARNEQFF. Written as DNA, the CDR3 is TGCAGTGCTAGAGTCGGGGGGGCCCGGAATGAGCAGTTCTTC.